The 5 T cell receptor beta chains given below trace back to one sample, sequenced in a study of vaccination and CD4 T cells after COVID-19 (dated by TCRdb to between 2021 and 2022). For these TCRs, the target antigens are not known. Library creation used PCR. The sample was run on an Illumina iSeq 100. At the Johns Hopkins FTIC core, DNA from the cultured CD4+ T cells underwent TCR sequencing with the Oncomine TCR Beta short-read assay. TCRdb reprocessing: public reads trimmed at Q25 with fastp, clones called with MiXCR, in-frame beta chains kept. Each record represents a unique CDR3 protein, reported with the most common genes and DNA among its rows. Within this sample are roughly 12,000 distinct CDR3 sequences, with under 40% of them counted one time only. Roughly 14% of the sample lies in the top ten. The treatment or condition label on this specimen signifies: roughly 10-day PBMC culture with coronavirus spike peptide pools or control peptides (ViraFEST assay).

The sample was CD4+ T cells from blood, cultured in vitro, taken after SARS-CoV-2 vaccination. These receptors were obtained from a human donor who had recovered from COVID-19.

This clonotype was counted between two and nine times. The chain recombines TRBV7-2 with TRBJ1-4; a possible D gene is TRBD1 (6 bases). V shed 3 bases and J shed 8 bases, with 16 bases lying between them. Germline V gene lookup returns CDR1 SGHTA and CDR2 FQGNSA. The CDR3 totals 15 residues. The CDR3 loop reads CASSLVYGGGEKLFF. In DNA, the CDR3 is TGTGCCAGCAGCTTGGTATACGGAGGGGGAGAAAAACTGTTTTTT.

The J gene is TRBJ2-2, the V gene TRBV2; D is perhaps TRBD1 (5 bases). Trimming shortened V by 1 base and J by 3 bases, and 9 bases separated the two germline ends. CDR1 is SNHLY, CDR2 FYNNEI, per germline. The CDR3 sequence is 15 residues long. The CDR3 sequence: CASSEGGAYTGELFF. The CDR3 DNA sequence: TGTGCCAGCAGTGAAGGGGGCGCTTACACCGGGGAGCTGTTTTTT. The full variable domain, completed using reference TRBV2 and TRBJ2-2, is EPEVTQTPSHQVTQMGQEVILRCVPISNHLYFYWYRQILGQKVEFLVSFYNNEISEKSEIFDDQFSVERPDGSNFTLKIRSTKLEDSAMYFCASSEGGAYTGELFFGEGSRLTVL.

CDR3 sequence: CSGRIRSISGYGYTF. The DNA for the CDR3 is TGCAGTGGACGCATTAGGAGCATCTCCGGTTATGGCTACACCTTC. The rearrangement links TRBV20-1 to TRBJ1-2; D is undetermined. V was cut by 7 bases and J by 5 bases, with 23 bases left in between. CDR3 length: 15 residues. Germline CDR1 DFQATT, CDR2 SNEGSKA (reference sequence).

V gene TRBV11-3 combines with J gene TRBJ1-2, with TRBD1 matching over 9 bases. From germline, CDR1 is SGHNT and CDR2 YENEEA. Trimming removed 4 bases from V and 6 bases from J; junction bases left unmatched: 3. This CDR3 contains 13 residues. CDR3 loop: CASSSRTGDGYTF. DNA for the CDR3: TGTGCCAGCAGCTCCCGGACAGGGGATGGCTACACCTTC.

The V gene is TRBV3-1, the J gene TRBJ2-7; 13 bases line up with TRBD2. This CDR3 has 15 residues. Unmatched junction bases numbered 3, after V lost 1 base and J lost 6 bases. Germline V gene sequence: CDR1 LGHDT, CDR2 YNNKEL (reference sequence). The CDR3 reads CASSQGRLAGGEQYF. DNA for the CDR3: TGTGCCAGCAGCCAAGGGAGACTAGCGGGGGGCGAGCAGTACTTC.